The present T cell receptor beta chain was sequenced within a study of shared clonotypes between healthy human individuals. General study findings and limits: Having only a few donors restricted how much genetic and exposure-history diversity was captured.

Method: immunoSEQ multiplex PCR; TCRdb's copy keeps in-frame clones and lacks some. The sample has about 820,000 clones; 80% to 95% are singletons. Positively selected for CCR7, the CD45RO-negative cells used as naive CD8 cells excluded terminally differentiated effector memory CD45RA+ cells. The germline gives CDR1 LNHNV, CDR2 YYDKDF (reference sequence). With V trimmed by 1 base and J by 3 bases, 4 bases remained unmatched. CDR3 length: 15 residues. Turning to this clone: Its antigen remains unknown.

The origin of this receptor is a man aged 25 to 40 in good health. The gene calls are TRBV15 and TRBJ2-7; 9 bases fit TRBD2. Sample: naive CD8+ T cells sorted from blood. The CDR3 region is CATSRGASGNYEQYF. The CDR3 DNA sequence: TGTGCCACCAGCAGAGGAGCTAGCGGGAACTACGAGCAGTACTTC. Drawing the rest from reference TRBV15 and TRBJ2-7, the complete variable domain is DAMVIQNPRYQVTQFGKPVTLSCSQTLNHNVMYWYQQKSSQAPKLLFHYYDKDFNNEADTPDNFQSRRPNTSFCFLDIRSPGLGDTAMYLCATSRGASGNYEQYFGPGTRLTVT.